This T cell receptor beta chain was found in a study of blood T cell repertoires in COVID-19. Data came from immunoSEQ multiplex PCR; TCRdb stores just in-frame clones and leaves some out. The sample records some 260,000 clones, 85% to 90% being singletons. This clone showed up just once. CDR1 and CDR2 from the germline V gene are MNHEY and SVGEGT. There are 15 residues in the CDR3. V dropped 4 bases and J dropped 2 bases, with 11 bases sitting between them. This chain connects TRBV6-2 or TRBV6-3 to TRBJ1-4, with D maybe TRBD1 (5 bases). This TCR was recovered from a man aged 40-49 years who had recovered from COVID-19. The sequenced sample was PBMCs or T cells enriched from blood (not recorded which). CDR3 sequence (DNA): TGTGCCAGCAGTTCCACCGGGACTACTAATGAAAAACTGTTTTTT. This sequence encodes CASSSTGTTNEKLFF.